Listed here is a single T cell receptor beta chain. Its antigen is unknown. The ends lost 5 bases at V and 7 bases at J; junction bases unmatched: 5. Germline V gene sequence: CDR1 SNHLY, CDR2 FYNNEI. The CDR3 loop spans 12 amino acids. This sample is drawn from a study of OX40 agonist ivuxolimab in advanced cancers. Study-level points and caveats: CD4+ T cells averaged fewer expanded clones than CD8+ T cells.

Libraries were prepared by immunoSEQ multiplex PCR; TCRdb keeps only in-frame clonotypes and omits some of them. Counted here are 70,000 or so clones, about 90% occurring once; the ten biggest clones make up 0.75% to 0.85%. The source is an adult with an advanced solid tumor such as melanoma, head and neck, liver or kidney cancer. Source: CD4+ or CD8+ T cells sorted from blood, taken in a trial of the OX40 agonist ivuxolimab. This rearrangement joins TRBV2 to TRBJ2-7; 7 bases agree with TRBD1. CDR3 sequence (DNA): TGTGCCAGCAGTCTGACAGGGTGGGAGCAGTACTTC. Protein sequence: CASSLTGWEQYF.